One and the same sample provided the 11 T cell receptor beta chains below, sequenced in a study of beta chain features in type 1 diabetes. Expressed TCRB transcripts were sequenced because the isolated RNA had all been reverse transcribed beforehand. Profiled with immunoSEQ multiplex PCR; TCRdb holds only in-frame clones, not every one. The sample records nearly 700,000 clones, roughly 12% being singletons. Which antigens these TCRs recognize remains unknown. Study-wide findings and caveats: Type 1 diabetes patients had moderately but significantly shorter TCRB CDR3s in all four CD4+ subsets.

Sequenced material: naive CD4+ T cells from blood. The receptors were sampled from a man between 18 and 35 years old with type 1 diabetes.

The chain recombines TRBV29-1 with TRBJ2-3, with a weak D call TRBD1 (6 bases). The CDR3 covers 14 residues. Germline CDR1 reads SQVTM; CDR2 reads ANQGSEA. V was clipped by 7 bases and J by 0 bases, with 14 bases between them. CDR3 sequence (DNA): TGCAGCGCCAGGGGCCAACTAAGCACAGATACGCAGTATTTT. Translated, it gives CSARGQLSTDTQYF.

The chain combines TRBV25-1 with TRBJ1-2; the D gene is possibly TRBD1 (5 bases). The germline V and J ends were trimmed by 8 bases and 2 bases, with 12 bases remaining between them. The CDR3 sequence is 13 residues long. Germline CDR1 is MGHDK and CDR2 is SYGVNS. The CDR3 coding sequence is TGTGCCAGCCTATCGGGGGGGAACTATGGCTACACCTTC. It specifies CASLSGGNYGYTF.

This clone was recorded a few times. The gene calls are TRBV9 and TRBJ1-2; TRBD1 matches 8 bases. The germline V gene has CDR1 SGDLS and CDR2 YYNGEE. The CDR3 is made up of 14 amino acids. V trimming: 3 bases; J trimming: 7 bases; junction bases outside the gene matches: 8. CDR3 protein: CASSATGESGGYTF. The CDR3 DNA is TGTGCCAGCAGCGCGACAGGGGAGAGCGGTGGCTACACCTTC.

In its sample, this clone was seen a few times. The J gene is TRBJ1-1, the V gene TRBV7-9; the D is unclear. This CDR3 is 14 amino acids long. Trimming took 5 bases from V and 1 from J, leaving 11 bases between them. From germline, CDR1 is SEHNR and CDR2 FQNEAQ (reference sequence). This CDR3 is CASSLQQTNTEAFF. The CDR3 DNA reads TGTGCCAGCAGCCTCCAACAGACGAACACTGAAGCTTTCTTT.

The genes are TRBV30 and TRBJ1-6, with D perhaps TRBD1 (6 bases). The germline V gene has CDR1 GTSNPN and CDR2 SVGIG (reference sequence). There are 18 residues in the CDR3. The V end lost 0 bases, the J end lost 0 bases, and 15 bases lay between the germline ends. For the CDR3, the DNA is TGTGCCTGGAGTGTCGACAGGATCAAAGACTCCTATAATTCACCCCTCCACTTT. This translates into CAWSVDRIKDSYNSPLHF.

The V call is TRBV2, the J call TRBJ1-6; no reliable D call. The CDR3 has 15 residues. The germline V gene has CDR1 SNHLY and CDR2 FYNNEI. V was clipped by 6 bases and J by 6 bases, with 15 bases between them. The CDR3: CASSPERPVNSPLHF. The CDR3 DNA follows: TGTGCCAGCAGCCCGGAGCGGCCTGTTAATTCACCCCTCCACTTT.

DNA for the CDR3: TGCGCCAGCAGCTTTGTCCAGGCGAACACCGGGGAGCTGTTTTTT. Translation gives CASSFVQANTGELFF. V and J are TRBV5-1 and TRBJ2-2; D uncertain. V lost 2 bases to trimming and J lost 0 bases, with 8 bases between them. CDR3 length equals 15 residues. Germline V gene lookup returns CDR1 SGHRS and CDR2 YFSETQ. Complete variable domain (other parts from reference TRBV5-1 and TRBJ2-2): KAGVTQTPRYLIKTRGQQVTLSCSPISGHRSVSWYQQTPGQGLQFLFEYFSETQRNKGNFPGRFSGRQFSNSRSEMNVSTLELGDSALYLCASSFVQANTGELFFGEGSRLTVL.

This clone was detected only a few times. The CDR3 nucleotides are TGTGCCTGGAATAGGGTAGTCACTGAAGCTTTCTTT. Amino acids: CAWNRVVTEAFF. The rearrangement joins TRBV30 to TRBJ1-1; D call uncertain. This CDR3 is 12 amino acids long. V dropped 4 bases and J dropped 4 bases, with 10 bases sitting between them. Germline V lookup: CDR1 GTSNPN, CDR2 SVGIG (reference sequence).

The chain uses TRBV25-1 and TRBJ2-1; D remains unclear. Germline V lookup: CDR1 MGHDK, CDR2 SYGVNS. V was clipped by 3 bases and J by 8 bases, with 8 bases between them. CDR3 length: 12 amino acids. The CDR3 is CASSEASYEQFF. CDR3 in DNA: TGTGCCAGCAGTGAGGCAAGTTATGAGCAGTTCTTC.

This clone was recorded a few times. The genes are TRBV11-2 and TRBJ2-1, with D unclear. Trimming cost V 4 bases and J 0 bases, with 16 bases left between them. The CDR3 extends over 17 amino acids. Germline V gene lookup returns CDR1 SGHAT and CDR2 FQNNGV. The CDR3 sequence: CASSSQRNLSSYNEQFF. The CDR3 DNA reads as TGTGCCAGCAGCTCCCAGAGGAACTTGAGCTCCTACAATGAGCAGTTCTTC.

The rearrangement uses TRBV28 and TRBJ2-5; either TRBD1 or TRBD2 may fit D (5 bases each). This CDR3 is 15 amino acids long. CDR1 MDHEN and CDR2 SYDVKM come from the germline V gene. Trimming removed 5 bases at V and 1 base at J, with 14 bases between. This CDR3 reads CASSPPGPIQETQYF. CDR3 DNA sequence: TGTGCCAGCAGTCCGCCGGGACCGATCCAAGAGACCCAGTACTTC.